Listed below are T cell receptor beta chains from one sample, sequenced in a study of blood T cell repertoires in COVID-19. Method: immunoSEQ multiplex PCR; TCRdb's copy keeps in-frame clones and lacks some. The sample has over 150,000 clones, around 87% seen once; the top ten hold approximately 0.62%. Input material: peripheral blood. These receptors all come from a man aged 55 to 69 with COVID-19, enrolled during active disease. Each CDR3 is given with its conserved first and last residue. D genes are given only for firm matches. The size of a clone is reported for some rows only, either as once, few or many, or as a class for expanded clones.

D: TRBD2
V: TRBV24-1
J: TRBJ2-5
length: 16
size: NA
CDR3: CATSDFGTSSRETQYF
DNA: TGTGCCACCAGTGATTTCGGGACTAGCAGCAGGGAGACCCAGTACTTC

D: TRBD2
V: TRBV7-3
J: TRBJ2-1
length: 17
size: NA
CDR3: CASSPQSGGSSYNEQFF
DNA: TGTGCCAGCAGCCCCCAGAGCGGCGGGAGCTCCTACAATGAGCAGTTCTTC

D: NA
V: TRBV4-3
J: TRBJ2-3
length: 16
size: NA
CDR3: CASSPGGRVSTDTQYF
DNA: TGCGCCAGCAGCCCCGGCGGGCGGGTTAGCACAGATACGCAGTATTTT

D: TRBD2
V: TRBV7-2
J: TRBJ2-7
length: 14
size: NA
CDR3: CASSRTSLTYEQYF
DNA: TGTGCCAGCAGTAGGACTAGCCTGACGTACGAGCAGTACTTC

D: TRBD1
V: TRBV15
J: TRBJ1-4
length: 16
size: NA
CDR3: CATSMTGLSLGEKLFF
DNA: TGTGCCACCAGTATGACAGGGTTAAGTCTAGGGGAAAAACTGTTTTTT

D: NA
V: TRBV5-5
J: TRBJ1-5
length: 16
size: NA
CDR3: CASSRSGIRSNQPQHF
DNA: TGTGCCAGCAGCCGGTCAGGGATTAGGAGCAATCAGCCCCAGCATTTT

D: NA
V: TRBV10-3
J: TRBJ1-1
length: 13
size: NA
CDR3: CAITPWGGTEAFF
DNA: TGTGCCATCACACCGTGGGGGGGCACTGAAGCTTTCTTT

D: TRBD2
V: TRBV9
J: TRBJ2-7
length: 15
size: few
CDR3: CASSVALAGPYEQYF
DNA: TGTGCCAGCAGCGTCGCGCTAGCGGGCCCCTACGAGCAGTACTTC

D: TRBD1
V: TRBV7-9
J: TRBJ1-6
length: 14
size: NA
CDR3: CASSSDRGLSPLHF
DNA: TGTGCCAGCAGCTCGGACAGGGGGCTTTCACCCCTCCACTTT

D: NA
V: TRBV4-3
J: TRBJ1-2
length: 15
size: NA
CDR3: CASSQEAGASYGYTF
DNA: TGCGCCAGCAGCCAAGAAGCGGGGGCAAGCTATGGCTACACCTTC

D: TRBD1
V: TRBV29-1
J: TRBJ2-5
length: 15
size: NA
CDR3: CSVETGTGARETQYF
DNA: TGCAGCGTTGAAACCGGGACAGGGGCCCGGGAGACCCAGTACTTC

D: NA
V: TRBV4-3
J: TRBJ2-3
length: 14
size: NA
CDR3: CASSQEEGTDTQYF
DNA: TGCGCCAGCAGCCAGGAAGAGGGAACAGATACGCAGTATTTT

D: NA
V: TRBV7-3
J: TRBJ2-2
length: 13
size: NA
CDR3: CASSFSSTGELFF
DNA: TGTGCCAGCAGCTTCAGTTCCACCGGGGAGCTGTTTTTT

D: TRBD2
V: TRBV5-6
J: TRBJ2-1
length: 15
size: few
CDR3: CASSLTGGSHNEQFF
DNA: TGTGCCAGCAGCTTAACGGGAGGGAGCCACAATGAGCAGTTCTTC

D: NA
V: TRBV14
J: TRBJ1-1
length: 13
size: once
CDR3: CASSQGGPAEAFF
DNA: TGTGCCAGCAGCCAAGGGGGCCCGGCTGAAGCTTTCTTT

D: NA
V: TRBV6-4
J: TRBJ1-2
length: 12
size: NA
CDR3: CASSDGGPGYTF
DNA: TGTGCCAGCAGTGATGGCGGGCCAGGCTACACCTTC

D: NA
V: TRBV5-4
J: TRBJ2-5
length: 15
size: NA
CDR3: CASSSYGGGWETQYF
DNA: TGTGCCAGCAGCTCGTATGGGGGGGGCTGGGAGACCCAGTACTTC

D: NA
V: TRBV12-3/TRBV12-4
J: TRBJ1-5
length: 13
size: NA
CDR3: CASSDGGKQPQHF
DNA: TGTGCCAGCAGTGACGGGGGGAAGCAGCCCCAGCATTTT

D: TRBD2
V: TRBV9
J: TRBJ2-3
length: 16
size: NA
CDR3: CASSVVGGRAGDTQYF
DNA: TGTGCCAGCAGCGTAGTGGGTGGGAGGGCCGGAGATACGCAGTATTTT

D: TRBD1
V: TRBV5-1
J: TRBJ1-4
length: 15
size: NA
CDR3: CASSPGTGGNEKLFF
DNA: TGCGCCAGCAGCCCAGGGACAGGGGGTAATGAAAAACTGTTTTTT

D: TRBD2
V: TRBV7-3
J: TRBJ2-3
length: 17
size: NA
CDR3: CASSERVRGGSADTQYF
DNA: TGTGCCAGCAGCGAACGAGTGCGGGGGGGCTCTGCAGATACGCAGTATTTT

D: NA
V: TRBV19
J: TRBJ1-4
length: 16
size: NA
CDR3: CASCETRGTQGEKLFF
DNA: TGTGCCAGCTGCGAAACCCGGGGGACGCAGGGAGAAAAACTGTTTTTT

D: NA
V: TRBV7-2
J: TRBJ2-1
length: 14
size: NA
CDR3: CASSFLQGTNEQFF
DNA: TGTGCCAGCAGCTTCCTACAGGGGACTAATGAGCAGTTCTTC

D: TRBD1
V: TRBV27
J: TRBJ1-2
length: 15
size: NA
CDR3: CASRKSGTGVYGYTF
DNA: TGTGCCAGCAGGAAAAGTGGGACAGGGGTCTATGGCTACACCTTC

D: NA
V: TRBV4-3
J: TRBJ1-3
length: 16
size: NA
CDR3: CASSQFLPGAGNTIYF
DNA: TGCGCCAGCAGCCAATTTCTCCCGGGTGCTGGAAACACCATATATTTT

D: TRBD1
V: TRBV9
J: TRBJ1-3
length: 15
size: NA
CDR3: CASSTSGTGGNTIYF
DNA: TGTGCCAGCAGCACCTCTGGGACAGGCGGAAACACCATATATTTT

D: TRBD1
V: TRBV28
J: TRBJ1-3
length: 12
size: NA
CDR3: CASSVGQGPGHF
DNA: TGTGCCAGCAGCGTCGGACAGGGCCCAGGCCATTTT

D: NA
V: TRBV11-2
J: TRBJ1-2
length: 11
size: NA
CDR3: CASSSIYGYTF
DNA: TGTGCCAGCAGCTCCATCTATGGCTACACCTTC

D: NA
V: TRBV29-1
J: TRBJ2-1
length: 12
size: NA
CDR3: CSVTTGYNEQFF
DNA: TGCAGCGTTACTACAGGGTACAATGAGCAGTTCTTC

D: NA
V: TRBV19
J: TRBJ2-2
length: 16
size: NA
CDR3: CASSTTTGIYSGELFF
DNA: TGTGCCAGTAGTACAACAACAGGGATTTACTCCGGGGAGCTGTTTTTT

D: NA
V: TRBV7-3
J: TRBJ2-2
length: 15
size: NA
CDR3: CASSSHQGYAGELFF
DNA: TGTGCCAGCAGCTCCCACCAGGGGTACGCCGGGGAGCTGTTTTTT

D: NA
V: TRBV2
J: TRBJ1-1
length: 13
size: once
CDR3: CASSRGQNTEAFF
DNA: TGTGCCAGCAGTCGGGGTCAGAACACTGAAGCTTTCTTT

D: TRBD1
V: TRBV19
J: TRBJ1-6
length: 15
size: NA
CDR3: CASSETGTYNSPLHF
DNA: TGTGCCAGTAGCGAGACAGGGACCTATAATTCACCCCTCCACTTT

D: TRBD1
V: TRBV7-2
J: TRBJ1-1
length: 13
size: NA
CDR3: CAYGGQGYTEAFF
DNA: TGTGCTTACGGAGGACAGGGGTACACTGAAGCTTTCTTT

D: NA
V: TRBV6-6
J: TRBJ1-2
length: 12
size: NA
CDR3: CASTRDTYGYTF
DNA: TGTGCCAGCACCCGGGACACCTATGGCTACACCTTC

D: TRBD1
V: TRBV7-2
J: TRBJ1-4
length: 14
size: NA
CDR3: CASSPGTGVGKLFF
DNA: TGTGCCAGCAGCCCCGGGACAGGGGTCGGAAAACTGTTTTTT

D: TRBD1
V: TRBV24-1
J: TRBJ1-4
length: 16
size: NA
CDR3: CATSDGGQGGEEKLFF
DNA: TGTGCCACCAGTGACGGAGGACAGGGAGGGGAGGAAAAACTGTTTTTT

D: NA
V: TRBV7-9
J: TRBJ2-1
length: 15
size: NA
CDR3: CASSLREAGENEQFF
DNA: TGTGCCAGCAGCTTGAGGGAGGCCGGGGAGAATGAGCAGTTCTTC

D: NA
V: TRBV30
J: TRBJ1-1
length: 15
size: once
CDR3: CAWRGQGRIHTEAFF
DNA: TGTGCCTGGAGGGGGCAGGGCCGAATCCACACTGAAGCTTTCTTT

D: NA
V: TRBV12-3/TRBV12-4
J: TRBJ2-3
length: 12
size: NA
CDR3: CASSSHPDTQYF
DNA: TGTGCCAGCAGTTCACACCCGGATACGCAGTATTTT

D: NA
V: TRBV7-8
J: TRBJ1-1
length: 14
size: NA
CDR3: CASSLARGGTEAFF
DNA: TGTGCCAGCAGCTTAGCAAGAGGGGGCACTGAAGCTTTCTTT

D: NA
V: TRBV2
J: TRBJ1-2
length: 11
size: NA
CDR3: CASRTNYGYTF
DNA: TGTGCCAGCCGGACAAACTATGGCTACACCTTC

D: TRBD1
V: TRBV6-5
J: TRBJ1-1
length: 15
size: once
CDR3: CASSYSRGRLAEAFF
DNA: TGTGCCAGCAGTTACTCGAGGGGGCGGTTGGCTGAAGCTTTCTTT

D: TRBD1
V: TRBV5-8
J: TRBJ1-5
length: 16
size: once
CDR3: CASSGGQGMGVQPQHF
DNA: TGTGCCAGCAGCGGGGGACAGGGGATGGGTGTCCAGCCCCAGCATTTT

D: NA
V: TRBV4-3
J: TRBJ2-7
length: 15
size: NA
CDR3: CASSQGGGALYEQYF
DNA: TGCGCCAGCAGCCAAGGGGGCGGGGCGCTCTACGAGCAGTACTTC

D: TRBD1
V: TRBV12-3/TRBV12-4
J: TRBJ1-5
length: 13
size: NA
CDR3: CASSRQGVQPQHF
DNA: TGTGCCAGCAGTCGACAGGGAGTCCAACCCCAGCATTTT

D: TRBD1
V: TRBV20-1
J: TRBJ1-6
length: 16
size: NA
CDR3: CSASPRAGQDNSPLHF
DNA: TGCAGTGCTAGTCCCAGGGCCGGACAGGATAATTCACCCCTCCACTTT

D: NA
V: TRBV5-6
J: TRBJ2-1
length: 15
size: NA
CDR3: CASSLFGVSYNEQFF
DNA: TGTGCCAGCAGCTTGTTCGGGGTGTCCTACAATGAGCAGTTCTTC

D: NA
V: TRBV6-2/TRBV6-3
J: TRBJ1-1
length: 13
size: NA
CDR3: CASSYFGETEAFF
DNA: TGTGCCAGCAGTTACTTCGGGGAAACTGAAGCTTTCTTT

D: NA
V: TRBV27
J: TRBJ2-1
length: 16
size: NA
CDR3: CASTISQPGLLNEQFF
DNA: TGTGCCAGCACCATAAGTCAGCCTGGACTCCTCAATGAGCAGTTCTTC

D: NA
V: TRBV18
J: TRBJ1-6
length: 16
size: NA
CDR3: CASSPPKSSYNSPLHF
DNA: TGTGCCAGCTCACCACCCAAGAGCTCCTATAATTCACCCCTCCACTTT